This T cell receptor (beta chain) comes out of a study of T cell clones after liver transplantation. Study overall: Graft-donor-reactive sequences were compared with third-party-reactive TCRbeta sequences from pre-transplant mixed lymphocyte reactions. Subjects received no induction therapy and standard immunosuppression until randomization at 12-24 months post-transplant.

Study results and limitations: Donor-reactive sequences fell more than third party-reactive ones, suggesting partial deletion.

Libraries were prepared by immunoSEQ multiplex PCR; TCRdb keeps only in-frame clonotypes and omits some of them. The data contain over 8,500 clones, about two thirds of them singletons. Sorting of unstimulated PBMCs yielded separate CD3+CD4+ and CD3+CD8+ fractions. Germline trimming cut 2 bases from V and 0 bases from J; bases unmatched to any gene: 1. The CDR3 loop spans 17 amino acids. Germline V gene sequence: CDR1 SGHNT, CDR2 YYREEE (reference sequence). This clone has a handful of counts. Antigen specificity is unknown. The gene calls are TRBV5-4 and TRBJ2-6; TRBD2 agrees at 11 bases. This TCR was sampled from a human patient who received a liver transplant. Some T cells may originate from the graft donor. The sequencing used CD4+ T cells from blood, collected less than 33 months after liver transplant. CDR3: CASSLGTSGSGANVLTF. In DNA form, the CDR3 reads TGTGCCAGCAGCTTAGGGACTAGCGGCTCTGGGGCCAACGTCCTGACTTTC.